Here is one T cell receptor beta chain with its context. A second PCR, run for roughly 7 to 11 cycles, used a sample-barcoded 5' primer plus a J-beta primer mix. Carrying 12 random nucleotides, a template-switch adaptor labeled each individual cDNA molecule. TCRdb re-analysed the 5' RACE reads in MiXCR, keeping a single row per CDR3 protein. Altogether about 970,000 distinct CDR3 sequences are present, approximately 50% being singletons, with the ten largest covering about 21%. This entry is derived from a study of blood T cells in healthy people across ages. Losses at the gene ends were 4 bases for V and 8 bases for J; bases not matched to a gene: 6. CDR1 LGHNA and CDR2 YNFKEQ come from the germline V gene. This CDR3 is 15 amino acids long.

The sequencing input was blood. The chain links TRBV4-2 to TRBJ1-4; 11 nucleotides align to TRBD1. The TCR was taken from a woman in her fifties or sixties in good health. The CDR3 coding sequence is TGTGCCAGCAGCCGACTTCGGACAGGGGGCGAAAAACTGTTTTTT. Translation: CASSRLRTGGEKLFF.